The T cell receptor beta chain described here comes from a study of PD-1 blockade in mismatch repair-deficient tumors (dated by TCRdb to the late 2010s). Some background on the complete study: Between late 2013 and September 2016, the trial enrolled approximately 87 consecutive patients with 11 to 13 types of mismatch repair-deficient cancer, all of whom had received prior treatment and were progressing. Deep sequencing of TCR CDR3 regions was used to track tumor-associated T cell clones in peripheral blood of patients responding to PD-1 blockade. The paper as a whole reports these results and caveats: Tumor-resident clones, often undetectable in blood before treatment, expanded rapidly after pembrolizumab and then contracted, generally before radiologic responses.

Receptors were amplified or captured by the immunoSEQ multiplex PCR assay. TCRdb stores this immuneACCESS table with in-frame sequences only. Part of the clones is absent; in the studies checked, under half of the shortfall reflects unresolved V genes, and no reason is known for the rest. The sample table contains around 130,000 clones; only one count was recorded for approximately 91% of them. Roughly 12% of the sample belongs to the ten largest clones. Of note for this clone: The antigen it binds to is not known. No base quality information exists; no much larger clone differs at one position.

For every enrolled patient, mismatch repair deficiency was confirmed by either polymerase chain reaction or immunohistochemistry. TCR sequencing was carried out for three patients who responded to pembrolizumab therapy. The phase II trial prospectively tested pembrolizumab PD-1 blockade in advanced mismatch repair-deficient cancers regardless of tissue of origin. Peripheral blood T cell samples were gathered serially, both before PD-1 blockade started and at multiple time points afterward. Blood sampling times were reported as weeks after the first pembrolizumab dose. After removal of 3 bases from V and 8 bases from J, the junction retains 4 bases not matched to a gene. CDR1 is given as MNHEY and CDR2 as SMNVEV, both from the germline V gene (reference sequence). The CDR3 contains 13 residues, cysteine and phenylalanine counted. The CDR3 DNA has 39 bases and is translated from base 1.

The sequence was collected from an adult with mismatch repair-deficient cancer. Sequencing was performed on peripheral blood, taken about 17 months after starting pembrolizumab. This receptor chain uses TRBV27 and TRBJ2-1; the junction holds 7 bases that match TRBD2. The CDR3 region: CASSFGGSYEQFF. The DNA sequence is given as TGTGCCAGCAGTTTCGGGGGGAGCTATGAGCAGTTCTTC.